The clone carrying this T cell receptor beta chain was found a few times. Its cognate antigen is unknown. MiXCR was run by TCRdb on the 5' RACE reads, yielding one entry per CDR3 protein. The sample consists of 58,000 or so distinct CDR3 sequences, 25% to 30% of them appearing once. These data come from a study of T-cell memory formation after mild COVID-19. Study in general: TCR clustering was largely donor specific.

Between the trimmed V and J ends, which lost 6 bases and 6 bases, there was a span of 14 bases. This CDR3 comprises 13 residues. CDR1 is MNHEY, CDR2 SMNVEV, per germline (reference sequence). Study-level points and caveats: Memory sampled before infection contained some responding clones, suggesting cross-reactive memory joined.

V is TRBV27 and J is TRBJ1-2, with D possibly TRBD1 on 5 matching bases. Material for sequencing was PBMCs or a T cell subset sorted from them (not recorded which). The sequence was collected from a man aged 18 to 29 who had mild COVID-19 (a few samples of this study predate the infection). Cell type and time point are not known. CDR3 sequence: CASRPLREDGYTF. The CDR3 region has the DNA TGTGCCAGCAGGCCCCTCAGGGAGGATGGCTACACCTTC.